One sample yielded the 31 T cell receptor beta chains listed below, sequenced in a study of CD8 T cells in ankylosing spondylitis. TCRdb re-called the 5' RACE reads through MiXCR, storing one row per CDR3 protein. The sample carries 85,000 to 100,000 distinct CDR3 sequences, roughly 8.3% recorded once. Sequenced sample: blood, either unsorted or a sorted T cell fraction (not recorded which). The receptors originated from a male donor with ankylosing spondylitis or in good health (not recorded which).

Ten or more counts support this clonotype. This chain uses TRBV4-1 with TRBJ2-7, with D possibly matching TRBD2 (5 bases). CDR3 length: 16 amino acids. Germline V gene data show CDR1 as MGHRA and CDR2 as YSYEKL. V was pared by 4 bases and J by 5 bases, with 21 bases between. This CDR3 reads CASSRLSDPTGNEQYF. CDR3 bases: TGCGCCAGCAGCCGCTTAAGCGACCCAACGGGGAACGAGCAGTACTTC.

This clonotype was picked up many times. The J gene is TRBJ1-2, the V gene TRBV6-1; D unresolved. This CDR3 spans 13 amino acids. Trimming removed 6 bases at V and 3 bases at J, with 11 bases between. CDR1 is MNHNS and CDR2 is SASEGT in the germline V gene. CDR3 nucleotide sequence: TGTGCCAGCAGGATAGGACTCGACTATGGCTACACCTTC. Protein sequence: CASRIGLDYGYTF.

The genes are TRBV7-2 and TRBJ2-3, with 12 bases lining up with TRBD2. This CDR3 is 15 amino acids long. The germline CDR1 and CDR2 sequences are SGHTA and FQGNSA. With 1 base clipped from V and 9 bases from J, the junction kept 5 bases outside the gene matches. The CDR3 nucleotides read TGTGCCAGCAGCTTAGGACTAGCGGGAGAGGGGACGCAGTATTTT. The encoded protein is CASSLGLAGEGTQYF.

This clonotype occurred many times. CDR3 residues: CASSESGNPNEQFF. CDR3 DNA sequence: TGTGCCAGCAGTGAAAGCGGTAACCCCAATGAGCAGTTCTTC. The chain combines TRBV2 with TRBJ2-1, with a tentative D call TRBD2 (5 bases). Germline V gives CDR1 SNHLY, CDR2 FYNNEI. V was clipped by 2 bases and J by 6 bases, with 11 bases between them. The length of the CDR3 is 14 residues.

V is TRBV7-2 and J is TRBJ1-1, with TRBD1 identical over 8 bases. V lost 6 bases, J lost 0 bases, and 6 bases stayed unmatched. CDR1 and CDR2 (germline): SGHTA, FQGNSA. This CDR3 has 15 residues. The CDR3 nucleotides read TGTGCCAGCAGACCGATGGACAGGGTGAACACTGAAGCTTTCTTT. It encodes CASRPMDRVNTEAFF.

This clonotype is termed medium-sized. The CDR3 spells CASRGTGYAYNEQFF. The CDR3 DNA follows: TGTGCCAGCAGGGGGACAGGGTATGCCTACAATGAGCAGTTCTTC. The chain couples TRBV6-1 to TRBJ2-1, with 9 bases lining up with TRBD1. V lost 6 bases and J lost 2; bases outside the gene matches: 5. Germline loops: CDR1 MNHNS, CDR2 SASEGT. This CDR3 is built from 15 residues.

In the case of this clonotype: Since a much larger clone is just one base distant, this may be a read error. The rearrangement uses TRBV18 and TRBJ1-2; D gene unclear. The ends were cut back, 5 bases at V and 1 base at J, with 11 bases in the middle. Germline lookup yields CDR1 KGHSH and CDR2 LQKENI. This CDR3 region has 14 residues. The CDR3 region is CASSSQGLNYGYTF. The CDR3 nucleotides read TGTGCCAGCTCATCGCAAGGGCTTAACTATGGCTACACCTTC.

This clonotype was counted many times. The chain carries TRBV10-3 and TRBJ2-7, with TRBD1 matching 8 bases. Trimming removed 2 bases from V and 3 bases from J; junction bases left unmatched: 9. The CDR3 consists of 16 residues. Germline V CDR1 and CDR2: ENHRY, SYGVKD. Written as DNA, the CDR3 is TGTGCCATCAGTGAGGATCGCCGGACAGGGCTCTACGAGCAGTACTTC. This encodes CAISEDRRTGLYEQYF.

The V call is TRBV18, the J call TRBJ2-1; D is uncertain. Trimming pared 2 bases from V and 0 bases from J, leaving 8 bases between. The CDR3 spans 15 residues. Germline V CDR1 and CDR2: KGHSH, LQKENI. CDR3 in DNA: TGTGCCAGCTCACCAATGAGAAACTCCTACAATGAGCAGTTCTTC. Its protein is CASSPMRNSYNEQFF.

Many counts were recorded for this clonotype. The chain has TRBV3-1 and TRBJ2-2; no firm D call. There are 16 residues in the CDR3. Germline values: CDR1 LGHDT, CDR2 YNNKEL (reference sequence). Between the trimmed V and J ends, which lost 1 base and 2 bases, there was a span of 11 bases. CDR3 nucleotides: TGTGCCAGCAGCCAAGTGGCCGGAATAAACACCGGGGAGCTGTTTTTT. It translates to CASSQVAGINTGELFF.

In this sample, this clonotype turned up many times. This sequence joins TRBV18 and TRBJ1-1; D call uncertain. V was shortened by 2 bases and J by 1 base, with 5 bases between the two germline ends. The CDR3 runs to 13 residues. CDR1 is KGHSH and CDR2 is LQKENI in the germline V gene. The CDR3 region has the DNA TGTGCCAGCTCACCAACACAGAACACTGAAGCTTTCTTT. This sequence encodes CASSPTQNTEAFF.

The CDR3 sequence is CASSDRDANQPQHF. The CDR3 coding sequence is TGTGCCAGCAGTGACAGGGACGCCAATCAGCCCCAGCATTTT. The chain recombines TRBV6-1 with TRBJ1-5; D perhaps matches TRBD1 (5 bases). The CDR3 contains 14 residues. CDR1 is MNHNS and CDR2 is SASEGT in the germline V gene. The V gene lost 3 bases and the J gene lost 3 bases, with 9 bases spanning the gap.

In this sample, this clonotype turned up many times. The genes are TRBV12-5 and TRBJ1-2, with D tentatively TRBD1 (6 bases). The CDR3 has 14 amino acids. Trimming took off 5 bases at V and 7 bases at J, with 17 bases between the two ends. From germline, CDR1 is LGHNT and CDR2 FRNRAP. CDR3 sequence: CASGTTGSVGGYTF. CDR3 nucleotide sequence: TGTGCTAGTGGTACAACAGGGTCGGTAGGTGGCTACACCTTC. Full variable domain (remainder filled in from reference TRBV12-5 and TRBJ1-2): DARVTQTPRHKVTEMGQEVTMRCQPILGHNTVFWYRQTMMQGLELLAYFRNRAPLDDSGMPKDRFSAEMPDATLATLKIQPSEPRDSAVYFCASGTTGSVGGYTFGSGTRLTVV.

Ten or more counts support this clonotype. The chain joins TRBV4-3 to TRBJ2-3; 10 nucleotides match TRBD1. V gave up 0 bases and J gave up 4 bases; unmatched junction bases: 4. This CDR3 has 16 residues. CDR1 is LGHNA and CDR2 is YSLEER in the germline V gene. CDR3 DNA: TGCGCCAGCAGCCAAGAGCTGACAGGGGGCCCAGATACGCAGTATTTT. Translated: CASSQELTGGPDTQYF.

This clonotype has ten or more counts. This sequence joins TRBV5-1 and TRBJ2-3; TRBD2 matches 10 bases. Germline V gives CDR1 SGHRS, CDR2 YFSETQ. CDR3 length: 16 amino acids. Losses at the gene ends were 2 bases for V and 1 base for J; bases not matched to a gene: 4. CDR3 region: CASSLVLAGGTDTQYF. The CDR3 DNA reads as TGCGCCAGCAGCTTAGTCCTAGCGGGAGGCACAGATACGCAGTATTTT.

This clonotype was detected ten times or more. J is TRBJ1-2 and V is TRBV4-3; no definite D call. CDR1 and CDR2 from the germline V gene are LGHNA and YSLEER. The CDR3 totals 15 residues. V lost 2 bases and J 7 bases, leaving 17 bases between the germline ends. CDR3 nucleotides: TGCGCCAGCAGCCAAACCGTGGACGTTATTTCTGGCTACACCTTC. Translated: CASSQTVDVISGYTF.

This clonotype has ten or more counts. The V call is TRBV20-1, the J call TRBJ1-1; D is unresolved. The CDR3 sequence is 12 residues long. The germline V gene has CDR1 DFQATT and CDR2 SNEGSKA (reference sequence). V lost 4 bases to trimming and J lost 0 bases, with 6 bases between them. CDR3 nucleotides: TGCAGTGCTAACGTACTGAACACTGAAGCTTTCTTT. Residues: CSANVLNTEAFF.

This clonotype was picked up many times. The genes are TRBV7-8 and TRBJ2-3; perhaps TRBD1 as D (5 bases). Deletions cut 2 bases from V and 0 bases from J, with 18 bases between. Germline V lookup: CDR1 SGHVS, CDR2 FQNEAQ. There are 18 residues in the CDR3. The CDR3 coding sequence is TGTGCCAGCAGCTTAAACGGTGGTGGGGCGGCTAGCACAGATACGCAGTATTTT. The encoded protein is CASSLNGGGAASTDTQYF. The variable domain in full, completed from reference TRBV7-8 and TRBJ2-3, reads GAGVSQSPRYKVAKRGQDVALRCDPISGHVSLFWYQQALGQGPEFLTYFQNEAQLDKSGLPSDRFFAERPEGSVSTLKIQRTQQEDSAVYLCASSLNGGGAASTDTQYFGPGTRLTVL.

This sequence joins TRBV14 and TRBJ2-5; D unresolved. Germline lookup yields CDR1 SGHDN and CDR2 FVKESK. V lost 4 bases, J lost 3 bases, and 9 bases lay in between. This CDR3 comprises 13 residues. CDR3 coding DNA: TGTGCCAGCAGCCGAACAGAGAAAGAGACCCAGTACTTC. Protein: CASSRTEKETQYF.

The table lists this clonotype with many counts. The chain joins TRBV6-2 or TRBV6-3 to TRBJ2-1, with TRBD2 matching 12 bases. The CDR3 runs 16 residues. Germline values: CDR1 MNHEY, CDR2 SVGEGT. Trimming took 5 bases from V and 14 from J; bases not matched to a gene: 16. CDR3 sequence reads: CASSTQTLAGGTKEFF. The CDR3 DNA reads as TGTGCCAGCAGTACCCAGACACTAGCGGGGGGAACAAAGGAGTTCTTC.

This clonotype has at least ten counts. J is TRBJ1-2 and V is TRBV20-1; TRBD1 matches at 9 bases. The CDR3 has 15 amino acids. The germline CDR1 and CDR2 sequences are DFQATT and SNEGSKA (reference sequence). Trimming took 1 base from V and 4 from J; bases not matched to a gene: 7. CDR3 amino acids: CSARGGQGKVYGYTF. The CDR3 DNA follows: TGCAGTGCTAGAGGCGGACAGGGGAAGGTCTATGGCTACACCTTC.

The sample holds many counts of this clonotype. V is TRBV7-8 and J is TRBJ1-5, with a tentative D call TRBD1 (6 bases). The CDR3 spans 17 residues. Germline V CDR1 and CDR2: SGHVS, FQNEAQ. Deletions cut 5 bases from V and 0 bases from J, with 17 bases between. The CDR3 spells CASSPHPGTTSNQPQHF. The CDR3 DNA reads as TGTGCCAGCAGCCCGCACCCCGGGACAACTAGCAATCAGCCCCAGCATTTT.

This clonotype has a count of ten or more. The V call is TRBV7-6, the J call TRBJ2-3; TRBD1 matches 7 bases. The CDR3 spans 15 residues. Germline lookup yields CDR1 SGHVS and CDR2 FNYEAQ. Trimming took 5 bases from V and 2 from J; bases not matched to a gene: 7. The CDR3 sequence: CASSLRDRHTDTQYF. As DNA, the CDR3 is TGTGCCAGCAGCCTCCGGGACAGACACACAGATACGCAGTATTTT. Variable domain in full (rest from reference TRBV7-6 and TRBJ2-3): GAGVSQSPRYKVTKRGQDVALRCDPISGHVSLYWYRQALGQGPEFLTYFNYEAQQDKSGLPNDRFSAERPEGSISTLTIQRTEQRDSAMYRCASSLRDRHTDTQYFGPGTRLTVL.

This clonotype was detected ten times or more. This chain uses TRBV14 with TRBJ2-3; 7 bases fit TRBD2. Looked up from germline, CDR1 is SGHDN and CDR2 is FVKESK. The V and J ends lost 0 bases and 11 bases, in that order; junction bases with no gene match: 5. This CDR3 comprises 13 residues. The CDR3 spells CASSQEGTIGQYF. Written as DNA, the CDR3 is TGTGCCAGCAGCCAAGAGGGGACTATTGGGCAGTATTTT.

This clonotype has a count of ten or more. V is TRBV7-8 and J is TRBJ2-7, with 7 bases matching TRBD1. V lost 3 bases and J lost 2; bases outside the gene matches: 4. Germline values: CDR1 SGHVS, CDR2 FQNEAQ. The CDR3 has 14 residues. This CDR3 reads CASSFGTATYEQYF. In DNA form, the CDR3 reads TGTGCCAGCAGCTTCGGGACAGCTACCTACGAGCAGTACTTC.

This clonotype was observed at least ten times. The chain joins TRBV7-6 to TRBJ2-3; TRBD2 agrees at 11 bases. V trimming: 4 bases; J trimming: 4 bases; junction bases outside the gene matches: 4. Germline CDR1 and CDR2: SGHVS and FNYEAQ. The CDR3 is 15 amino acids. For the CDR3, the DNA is TGTGCCAGCAGCTCGTTAGCGGGAGGGGCAGATACGCAGTATTTT. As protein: CASSSLAGGADTQYF.

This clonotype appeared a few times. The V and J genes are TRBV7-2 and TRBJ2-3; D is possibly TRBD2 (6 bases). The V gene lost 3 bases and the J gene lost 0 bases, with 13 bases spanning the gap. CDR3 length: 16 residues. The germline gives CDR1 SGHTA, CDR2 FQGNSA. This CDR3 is CASSFGRGISTDTQYF. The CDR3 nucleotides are TGTGCCAGCAGCTTCGGTCGGGGGATAAGCACAGATACGCAGTATTTT.

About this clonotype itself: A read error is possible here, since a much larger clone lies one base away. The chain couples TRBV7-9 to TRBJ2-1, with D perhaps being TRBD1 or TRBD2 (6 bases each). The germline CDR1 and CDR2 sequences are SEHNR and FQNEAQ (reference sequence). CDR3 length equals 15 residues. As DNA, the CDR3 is TGTGCCAGCAGAGGGGGGTTTGGCTCCTACAATGAGCAGTCCTTC. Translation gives CASRGGFGSYNEQSF. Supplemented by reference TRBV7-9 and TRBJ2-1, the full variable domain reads DTGVSQNPRHKITKRGQNVTFRCDPISEHNRLYWYRQTLGQGPEFLTYFQNEAQLEKSRLLSDRFSAERPKGSFSTLEIQRTEQGDSAMYLCASRGGFGSYNEQSFGPGTRLTVL.

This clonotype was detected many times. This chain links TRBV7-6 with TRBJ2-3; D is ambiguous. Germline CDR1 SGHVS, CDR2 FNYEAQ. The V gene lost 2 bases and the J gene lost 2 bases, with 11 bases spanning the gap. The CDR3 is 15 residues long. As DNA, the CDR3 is TGTGCCAGCAGCTTAACGCGTCAGAACACAGATACGCAGTATTTT. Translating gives CASSLTRQNTDTQYF.

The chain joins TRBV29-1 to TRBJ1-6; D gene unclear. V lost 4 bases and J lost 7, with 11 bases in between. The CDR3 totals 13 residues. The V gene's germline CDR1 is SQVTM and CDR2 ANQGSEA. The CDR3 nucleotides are TGCAGCGTTGCTGCGTCTAGAAATTCACCCCTCCACTTT. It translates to CSVAASRNSPLHF. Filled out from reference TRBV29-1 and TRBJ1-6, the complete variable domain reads SAVISQKPSRDICQRGTSLTIQCQVDSQVTMMFWYRQQPGQSLTLIATANQGSEATYESGFVIDKFPISRPNLTFSTLTVSNMSPEDSSIYLCSVAASRNSPLHFGNGTRLTVT.

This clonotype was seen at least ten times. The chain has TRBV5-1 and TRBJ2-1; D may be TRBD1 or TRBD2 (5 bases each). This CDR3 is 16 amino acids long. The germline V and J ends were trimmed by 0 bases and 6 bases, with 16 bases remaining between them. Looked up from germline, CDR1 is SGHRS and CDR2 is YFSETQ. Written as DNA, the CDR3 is TGCGCCAGCAGCTTGGCGAGCGAATCCGGGACCAATGAGCAGTTCTTC. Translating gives CASSLASESGTNEQFF.